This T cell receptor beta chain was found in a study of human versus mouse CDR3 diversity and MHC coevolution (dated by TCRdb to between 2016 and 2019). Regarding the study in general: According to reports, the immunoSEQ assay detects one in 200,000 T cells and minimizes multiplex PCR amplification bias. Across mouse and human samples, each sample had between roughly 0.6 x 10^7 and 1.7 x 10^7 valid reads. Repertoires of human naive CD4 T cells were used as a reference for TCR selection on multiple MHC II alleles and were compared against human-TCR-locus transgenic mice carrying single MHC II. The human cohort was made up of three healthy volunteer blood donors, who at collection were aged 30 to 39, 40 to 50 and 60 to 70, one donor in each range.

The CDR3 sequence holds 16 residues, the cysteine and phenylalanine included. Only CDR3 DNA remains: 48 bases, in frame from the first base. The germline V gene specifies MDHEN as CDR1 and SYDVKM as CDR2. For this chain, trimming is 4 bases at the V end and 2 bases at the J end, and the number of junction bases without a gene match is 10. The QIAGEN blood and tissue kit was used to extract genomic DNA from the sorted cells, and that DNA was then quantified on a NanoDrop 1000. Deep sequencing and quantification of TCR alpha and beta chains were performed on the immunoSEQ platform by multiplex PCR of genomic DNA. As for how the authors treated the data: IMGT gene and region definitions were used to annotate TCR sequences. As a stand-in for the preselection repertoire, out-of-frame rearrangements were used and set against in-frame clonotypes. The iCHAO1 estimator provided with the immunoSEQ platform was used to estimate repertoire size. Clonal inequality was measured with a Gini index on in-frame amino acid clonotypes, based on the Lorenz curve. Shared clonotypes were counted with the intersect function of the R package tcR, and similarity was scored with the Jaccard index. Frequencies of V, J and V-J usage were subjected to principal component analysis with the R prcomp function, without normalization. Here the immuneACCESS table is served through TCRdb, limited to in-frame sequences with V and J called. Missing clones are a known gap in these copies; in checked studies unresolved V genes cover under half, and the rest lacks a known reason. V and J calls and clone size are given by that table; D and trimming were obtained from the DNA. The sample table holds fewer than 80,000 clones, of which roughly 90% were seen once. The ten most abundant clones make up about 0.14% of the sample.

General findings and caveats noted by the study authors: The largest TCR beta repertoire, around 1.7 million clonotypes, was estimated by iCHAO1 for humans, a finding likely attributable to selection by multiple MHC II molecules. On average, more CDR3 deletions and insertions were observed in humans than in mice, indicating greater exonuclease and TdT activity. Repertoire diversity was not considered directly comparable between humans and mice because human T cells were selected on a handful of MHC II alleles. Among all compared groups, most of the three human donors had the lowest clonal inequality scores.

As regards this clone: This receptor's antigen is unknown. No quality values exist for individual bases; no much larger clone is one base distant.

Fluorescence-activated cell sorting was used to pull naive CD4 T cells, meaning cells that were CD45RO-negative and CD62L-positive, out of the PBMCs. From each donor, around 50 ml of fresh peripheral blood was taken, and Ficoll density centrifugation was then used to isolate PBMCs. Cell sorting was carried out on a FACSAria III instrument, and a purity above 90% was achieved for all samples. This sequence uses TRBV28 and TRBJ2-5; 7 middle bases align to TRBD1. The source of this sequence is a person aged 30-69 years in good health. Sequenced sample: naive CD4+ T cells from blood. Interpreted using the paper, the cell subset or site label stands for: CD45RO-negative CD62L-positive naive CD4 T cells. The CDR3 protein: CASSSKQGIPQETQYF. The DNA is TGTGCCAGCAGTTCCAAACAGGGGATCCCACAAGAGACCCAGTACTTC. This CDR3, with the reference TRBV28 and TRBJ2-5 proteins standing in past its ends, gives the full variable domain DVKVTQSSRYLVKRTGEKVFLECVQDMDHENMFWYRQDPGLGLRLIYFSYDVKMKEKGDIPEGYSVSREKKERFSLILESASTNQTSMYLCASSSKQGIPQETQYFGPGTRLLVL.